The 9 T cell receptor beta chains listed next were all sequenced from one sample in a study of blood T cells in healthy people across ages. Through a sample-barcoded 5' primer and a J-beta primer mix, a second PCR was run for roughly 6 to 11 cycles. In TCRdb, the 5' RACE reads were re-called with MiXCR into one record per CDR3 protein. In the table there are approximately 800,000 distinct CDR3 sequences, roughly 26% of which are singletons. These same data were also listed under a study on T cells of mothers and their children.

Sequences were obtained from blood. The receptor set was obtained from a boy aged 5 to 17 in good health.

The chain links TRBV7-9 to TRBJ2-3, with no clear D. Germline values: CDR1 SEHNR, CDR2 FQNEAQ (reference sequence). Trimming removed 5 bases from V and 0 bases from J, with 12 bases in between. The CDR3 is made up of 15 amino acids. CDR3 DNA sequence: TGTGCCAGCAGCCGCGACGGATTTAGCACAGATACGCAGTATTTT. Translated: CASSRDGFSTDTQYF. Combining the CDR3 with reference TRBV7-9 and TRBJ2-3 gives the whole variable domain DTGVSQNPRHKITKRGQNVTFRCDPISEHNRLYWYRQTLGQGPEFLTYFQNEAQLEKSRLLSDRFSAERPKGSFSTLEIQRTEQGDSAMYLCASSRDGFSTDTQYFGPGTRLTVL.

This clonotype was found a few times. The V call is TRBV10-3, the J call TRBJ2-5, with 9 bases that match TRBD1. V lost 6 bases, J lost 2 bases, and 4 bases stayed unmatched. Looked up from germline, CDR1 is ENHRY and CDR2 is SYGVKD. The CDR3 loop spans 14 amino acids. The CDR3 DNA is TGTGCCATCAGACCGGGACAGGGACAAGAGACCCAGTACTTC. It yields the protein CAIRPGQGQETQYF.

J is TRBJ2-3 and V is TRBV12-5; 8 nucleotides align to TRBD2. Germline lookup yields CDR1 LGHNT and CDR2 FRNRAP. V shed 5 bases and J 3 bases; nucleotides not matched to a gene: 10. The CDR3 has 16 amino acids. The CDR3 here is CASGRGTGGPTDTQYF. For the CDR3, the DNA is TGTGCTAGTGGTCGGGGAACGGGGGGGCCGACAGATACGCAGTATTTT.

This clonotype was counted only a few times. The V call is TRBV28, the J call TRBJ1-4; 10 nucleotides align to TRBD1. Trimming removed 5 bases from V and 6 bases from J; junction bases left unmatched: 6. This CDR3 has 15 amino acids. CDR1 is MDHEN and CDR2 is SYDVKM in the germline V gene. The CDR3 sequence: CASSPPGQGYEKLFF. The CDR3 DNA reads as TGTGCCAGCAGTCCGCCGGGACAGGGGTATGAAAAACTGTTTTTT.

J is TRBJ2-2 and V is TRBV2; D unresolved. The germline gives CDR1 SNHLY, CDR2 FYNNEI. The CDR3 contains 14 residues. Trimming cost V 0 bases and J 6 bases, with 8 bases left between them. CDR3 sequence: CASSEAGYAGELFF. The CDR3 nucleotides read TGTGCCAGCAGTGAAGCGGGTTACGCCGGGGAGCTGTTTTTT.

The V and J genes are TRBV4-1 and TRBJ1-2; D is undetermined. Germline values: CDR1 MGHRA, CDR2 YSYEKL. V lost 0 bases and J lost 6, with 14 bases in between. The CDR3 is made up of 15 amino acids. In DNA form, the CDR3 reads TGCGCCAGCAGCCAAGATCGGGGATCGTGGGATGGCTACACCTTC. Translation: CASSQDRGSWDGYTF.

The CDR3: CASSFWIQETQYF. The DNA of the CDR3 is TGTGCCAGCAGCTTTTGGATTCAAGAGACCCAGTACTTC. V and J are TRBV7-9 and TRBJ2-5; D remains ambiguous. This CDR3 contains 13 residues. Germline CDR1 reads SEHNR; CDR2 reads FQNEAQ (reference sequence). With 3 bases removed from V and 2 bases from J, the gap between germline ends came to 7 bases.

This clonotype has ten or more counts. The CDR3 DNA sequence: TGTGCCAGCTCACCCGGGACGGAAGAGACCCAGTACTTC. It encodes CASSPGTEETQYF. V usage is TRBV18 and J usage is TRBJ2-5; possibly TRBD1 or TRBD2 for D (5 bases each). Germline-derived CDR1 and CDR2 are KGHSH and LQKENI. Between the trimmed V and J ends, which lost 3 bases and 3 bases, there was a span of 8 bases. The CDR3 loop spans 13 amino acids.

The chain carries TRBV4-1 and TRBJ1-1; a weak D match, TRBD1 (6 bases). The CDR3 has 15 amino acids. V gave up 1 base and J gave up 2 bases, with 11 bases separating them. Per germline, CDR1 MGHRA and CDR2 YSYEKL. The CDR3 region has the DNA TGCGCCAGCAGCCAAGGGGGGACAAGAAACACTGAAGCTTTCTTT. Translated, it gives CASSQGGTRNTEAFF.